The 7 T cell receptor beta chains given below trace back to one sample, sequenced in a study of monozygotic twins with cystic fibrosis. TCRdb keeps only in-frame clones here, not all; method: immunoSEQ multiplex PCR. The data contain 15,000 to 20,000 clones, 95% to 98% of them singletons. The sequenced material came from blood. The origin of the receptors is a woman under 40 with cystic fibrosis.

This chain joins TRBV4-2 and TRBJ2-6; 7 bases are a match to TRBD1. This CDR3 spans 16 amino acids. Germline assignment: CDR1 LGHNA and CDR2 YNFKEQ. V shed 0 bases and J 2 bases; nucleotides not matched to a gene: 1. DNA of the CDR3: TGTGCCAGCAGCCAAGATCAGGGGGCTGGGGCCAACGTCCTGACTTTC. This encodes CASSQDQGAGANVLTF.

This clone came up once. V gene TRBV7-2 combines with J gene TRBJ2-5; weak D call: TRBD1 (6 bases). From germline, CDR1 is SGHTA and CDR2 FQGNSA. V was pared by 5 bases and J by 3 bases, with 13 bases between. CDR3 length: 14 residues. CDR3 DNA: TGTGCCAGCAGCCAACAGGGTGGGAAAGAGACCCAGTACTTC. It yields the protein CASSQQGGKETQYF.

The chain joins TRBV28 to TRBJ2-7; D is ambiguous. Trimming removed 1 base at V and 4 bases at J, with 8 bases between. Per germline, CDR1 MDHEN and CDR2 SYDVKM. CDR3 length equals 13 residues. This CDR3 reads CASSLFYSYEQYF. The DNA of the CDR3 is TGTGCCAGCAGTTTATTCTACTCTTACGAGCAGTACTTC.

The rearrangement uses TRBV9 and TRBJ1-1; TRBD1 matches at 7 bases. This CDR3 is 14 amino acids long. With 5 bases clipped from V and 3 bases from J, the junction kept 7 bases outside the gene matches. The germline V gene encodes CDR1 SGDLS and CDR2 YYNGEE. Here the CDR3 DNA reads TGTGCCAGCAGTTCGACAGGGAGTGACACTGAAGCTTTCTTT. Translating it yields CASSSTGSDTEAFF.

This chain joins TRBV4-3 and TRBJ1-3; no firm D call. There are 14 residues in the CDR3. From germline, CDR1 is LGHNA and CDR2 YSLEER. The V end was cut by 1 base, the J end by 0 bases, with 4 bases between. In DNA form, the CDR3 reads TGCGCCAGCAGCCAAGGTAGCTCTGGAAACACCATATATTTT. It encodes CASSQGSSGNTIYF.

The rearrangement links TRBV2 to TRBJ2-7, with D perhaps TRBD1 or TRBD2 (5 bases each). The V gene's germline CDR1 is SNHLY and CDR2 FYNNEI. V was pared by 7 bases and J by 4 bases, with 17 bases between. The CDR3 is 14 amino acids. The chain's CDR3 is CASTNLGDPYEQYF. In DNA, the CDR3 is TGTGCCAGCACTAATTTAGGGGACCCTTACGAGCAGTACTTC.

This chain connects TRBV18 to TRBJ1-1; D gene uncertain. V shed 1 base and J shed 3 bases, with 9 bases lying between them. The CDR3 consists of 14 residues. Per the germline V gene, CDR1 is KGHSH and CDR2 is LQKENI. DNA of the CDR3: TGTGCCAGCTCACCACTGGGTGGCGACACTGAAGCTTTCTTT. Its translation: CASSPLGGDTEAFF.